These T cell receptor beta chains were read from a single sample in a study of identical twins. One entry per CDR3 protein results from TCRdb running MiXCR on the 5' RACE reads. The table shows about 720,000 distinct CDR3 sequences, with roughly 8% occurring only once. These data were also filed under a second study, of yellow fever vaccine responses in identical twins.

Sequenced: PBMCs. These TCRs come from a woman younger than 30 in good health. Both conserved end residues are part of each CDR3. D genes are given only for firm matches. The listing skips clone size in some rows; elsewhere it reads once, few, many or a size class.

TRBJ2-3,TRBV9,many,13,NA,TGTGCCAGCAGCGCCGAGGTGGGGGATACGCAGTATTTT,CASSAEVGDTQYF
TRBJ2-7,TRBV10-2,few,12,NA,TGCGCCAGCAGTGAGTCGAGGTACGAGCAGTACTTC,CASSESRYEQYF
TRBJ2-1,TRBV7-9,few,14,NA,TGTGCCAGCAGCTTGGGACTGAAGAACAATGAGCAGTTCTTC,CASSLGLKNNEQFF
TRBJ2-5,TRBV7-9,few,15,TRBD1,TGTGCCAGCAGCCCGAGGGACAGCCAACAGGAGACCCAGTACTTC,CASSPRDSQQETQYF
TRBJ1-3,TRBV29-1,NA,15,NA,TGCAGCGTCGCGAACGGGTTTGACTCTGGAAACACCATATATTTT,CSVANGFDSGNTIYF
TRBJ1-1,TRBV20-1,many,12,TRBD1,TGCAGTGCGAGAACAGGGGACACTGAAGCTTTCTTT,CSARTGDTEAFF
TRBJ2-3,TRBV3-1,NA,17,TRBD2,TGTGCCAGCAGCCAAGATCTTACTAGCGGGGCACAGGATACGCAGTATTTT,CASSQDLTSGAQDTQYF
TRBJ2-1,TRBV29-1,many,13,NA,TGCAGCGTTGAACCGGACATCTACAATGAGCAGTTCTTC,CSVEPDIYNEQFF
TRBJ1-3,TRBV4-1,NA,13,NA,TGCGCCAGCAGCCCCGCGGTCGGAAACACCATATATTTT,CASSPAVGNTIYF
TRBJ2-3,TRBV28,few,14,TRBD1,TGTGCCAGCCGCCGGGACAGGGGTTCAGATACGCAGTATTTT,CASRRDRGSDTQYF
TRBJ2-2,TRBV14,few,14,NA,TGTGCCAGCAGCCAAGATTTTATCGGCGGGGAGCTGTTTTTT,CASSQDFIGGELFF
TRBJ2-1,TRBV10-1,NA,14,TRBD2,TGCGCCAGCAGCTCCGGGACTAAGGGGATTGAGCAGTTCTTC,CASSSGTKGIEQFF
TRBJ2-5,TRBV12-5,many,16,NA,TGTGCTAGTGGTTTGGTATCCTCCAGGGGTGGGGAGACCCAGTACTTC,CASGLVSSRGGETQYF
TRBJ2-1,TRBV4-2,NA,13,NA,TGTGCCAGCAGCCAGAGGGCCCTATATGAGCAGTTCTTC,CASSQRALYEQFF
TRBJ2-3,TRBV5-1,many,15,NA,TGCGCCAGCAGCTTGTTGGGCGGGCGGACAGATACGCAGTATTTT,CASSLLGGRTDTQYF
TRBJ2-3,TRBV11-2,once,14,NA,TGTGCCAGCGGGCCGGACACAAGCACAGATACGCAGTATTTT,CASGPDTSTDTQYF
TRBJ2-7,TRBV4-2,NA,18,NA,TGTGCCAGCAGCCAAGACCCCCCTGGCCCAGGGTCTGCCTACGAGCAGTACTTC,CASSQDPPGPGSAYEQYF
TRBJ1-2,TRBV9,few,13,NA,TGTGCCAGCAGCGTAAGGCAGGGTGAAGGCTACACCTTC,CASSVRQGEGYTF
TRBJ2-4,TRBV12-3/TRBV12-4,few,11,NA,TGTGCCAGCACCCAAGGAAACATTCAGTACTTC,CASTQGNIQYF
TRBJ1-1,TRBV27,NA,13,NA,TGTGCCAGCTCGGGAGCCGGCCTCTTTGAAGCTTTCTTT,CASSGAGLFEAFF
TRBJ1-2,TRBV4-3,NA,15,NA,TGCGCCAGCAGCCAAGCAAACAGTGGGAACTATGGCTACACCTTC,CASSQANSGNYGYTF
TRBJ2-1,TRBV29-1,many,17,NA,TGCAGCGTTGATTTCATTGTAGCGTTCAGCTCCTACAATGAGCAGTTCTTC,CSVDFIVAFSSYNEQFF
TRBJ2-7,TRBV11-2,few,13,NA,TGTGCCAGCAGCCGTGGGATCCCCTACGAGCAGTACTTC,CASSRGIPYEQYF
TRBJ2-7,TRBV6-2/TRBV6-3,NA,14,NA,TGTGCCAGCAGTTACGGGCTAGCGTTCGACGAGCAGTACTTC,CASSYGLAFDEQYF
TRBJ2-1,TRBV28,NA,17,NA,TGTGCCAGCAGTTCCCAACTCGGGAGTAGGTCCTACAATGAGCAGTTCTTC,CASSSQLGSRSYNEQFF
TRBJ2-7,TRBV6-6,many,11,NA,TGTGCCAGCAGTCACGCTAGGGAGCAGTACTTC,CASSHAREQYF
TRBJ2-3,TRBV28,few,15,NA,TGTGCCAGCGCCGCCGGAGAGTTTAGCACAGATACGCAGTATTTT,CASAAGEFSTDTQYF
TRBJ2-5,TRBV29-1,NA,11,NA,TGCAGCGTTGCGCCGCCAGAGACCCAGTACTTC,CSVAPPETQYF
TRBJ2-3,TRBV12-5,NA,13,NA,TGTGCTAGTGGTTTGTTCACCACAGATACGCAGTATTTT,CASGLFTTDTQYF
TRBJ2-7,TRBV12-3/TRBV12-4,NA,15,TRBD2,TGTGCCAGCAGAGCTAGCGGGAGGTCTTCCTACGAGCAGTACTTC,CASRASGRSSYEQYF
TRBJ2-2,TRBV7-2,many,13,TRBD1,TGTGCCAGCAGAGAACAGGGGGTCGGGGAGCTGTTTTTT,CASREQGVGELFF
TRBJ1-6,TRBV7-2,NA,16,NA,TGTGCCAGCAGCTTAGCTTTGGGGGCCTATAATTCACCCCTCCACTTT,CASSLALGAYNSPLHF
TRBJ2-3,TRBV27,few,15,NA,TGTGCCACTGGGGCCACGGGGCGTGGCACAGATACGCAGTATTTT,CATGATGRGTDTQYF
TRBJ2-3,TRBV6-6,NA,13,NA,TGTGCCAGCAGAAGGGGAGACACAGATACGCAGTATTTT,CASRRGDTDTQYF
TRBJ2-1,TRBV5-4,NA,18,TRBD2,TGTGCCAGCAGGAGTCAAGTGGTCTACGGGGGGGCCGGGAATGAGCAGTTCTTC,CASRSQVVYGGAGNEQFF
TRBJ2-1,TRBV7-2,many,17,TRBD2,TGTGCCAGCAGCTTAGCGCGGGGACTAGCGAAGCAAGGAGGGCAGTTCTTC,CASSLARGLAKQGGQFF
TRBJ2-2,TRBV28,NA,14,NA,TGTGCCACCTCCTTACGGCCCAACACCGGGGAGCTGTTTTTT,CATSLRPNTGELFF
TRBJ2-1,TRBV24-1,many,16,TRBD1,TGTGCCACCAGTGATTTGACAGGGGATACCTACAATGAGCAGTTCTTC,CATSDLTGDTYNEQFF
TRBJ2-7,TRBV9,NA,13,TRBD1,TGTGCCAGCAGCGTAGGCACAGGGGTTGAGCAGTACTTC,CASSVGTGVEQYF
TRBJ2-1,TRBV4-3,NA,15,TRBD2,TGCGCCAGCAGCCAAGCAAGCGGGAGATTTACTGAGCAGTTCTTC,CASSQASGRFTEQFF
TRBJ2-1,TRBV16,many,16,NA,TGTGCCAGCAGCCCCATCAGAGGGCTGGGCGACAATGAGCAGTTCTTC,CASSPIRGLGDNEQFF
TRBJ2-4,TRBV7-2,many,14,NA,TGTGCCAGCAGCCCGGATTCTGCCAAAAACATTCAGTACTTC,CASSPDSAKNIQYF
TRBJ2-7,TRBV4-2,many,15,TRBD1,TGTGCCAGCAGCCAGACAGGGGGATCTTCCTACGAGCAGTACTTC,CASSQTGGSSYEQYF
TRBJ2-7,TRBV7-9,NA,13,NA,TGTGCCAGCACGCAGGGGAACTCCTACGAGCAGTACTTC,CASTQGNSYEQYF
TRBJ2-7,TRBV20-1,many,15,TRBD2,TGCAGTGCTAGATACCCCTTAGCGGGAGTCTACGAGCAGTACTTC,CSARYPLAGVYEQYF
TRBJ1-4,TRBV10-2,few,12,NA,TGCGCCAGTACAGGGTTTGGGGAAAAACTGTTTTTT,CASTGFGEKLFF
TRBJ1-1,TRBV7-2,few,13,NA,TGTGCCAGCTCGTGGGCCTTGAACACTGAAGCTTTCTTT,CASSWALNTEAFF
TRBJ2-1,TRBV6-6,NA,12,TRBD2,TGTGCCAGCACCGTACTAGCGGGTGGGCAGTTCTTC,CASTVLAGGQFF
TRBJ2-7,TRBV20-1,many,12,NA,TGCAGTGCGTCGGGGAAACCCTACGAGCAGTACTTC,CSASGKPYEQYF